This T cell receptor (beta chain) stems from a study of blood T cell repertoires in COVID-19. For the study at large: Sources were T cells, B-cell-depleted T cells, or PBMCs; the material itself was cDNA or gDNA.

Per the original data handling: Amplifying reference gene primers gave estimates of nucleated cell counts. Assay used: immunoSEQ multiplex PCR; TCRdb lists only in-frame clones, some missing. V, J and clone size derive from that table, while D and trimming were established from the DNA sequence. Among over 200,000 clones listed, more than 75% were seen once. The V gene's germline CDR1 is SGHDT and CDR2 YYEEEE. CDR3 length equals 16 residues. V lost 6 bases and J lost 0; bases outside the gene matches: 10. The receptor comes from a man in his forties or fifties with active or convalescent COVID-19. The source material was peripheral blood. V gene TRBV5-6 combines with J gene TRBJ2-3, with TRBD2 identical over 7 bases. The CDR3 DNA reads as TGTGCCAGCAACCGTGGGGTGGGGGGGAGCACAGATACGCAGTATTTT. Amino acid sequence: CASNRGVGGSTDTQYF.